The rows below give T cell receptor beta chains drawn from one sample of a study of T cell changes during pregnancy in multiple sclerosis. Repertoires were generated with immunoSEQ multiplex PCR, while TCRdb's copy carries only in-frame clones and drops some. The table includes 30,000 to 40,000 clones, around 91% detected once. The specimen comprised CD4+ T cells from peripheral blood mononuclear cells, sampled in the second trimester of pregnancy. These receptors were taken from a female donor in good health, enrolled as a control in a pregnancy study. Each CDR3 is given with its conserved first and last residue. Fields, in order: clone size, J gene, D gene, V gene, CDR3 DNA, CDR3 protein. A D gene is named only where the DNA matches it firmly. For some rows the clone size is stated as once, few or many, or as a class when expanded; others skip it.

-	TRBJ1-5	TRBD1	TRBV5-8	TGTGCCAGCAGTTATGGGACAGGGGGCAATCAGCCCCAGCATTTT	CASSYGTGGNQPQHF
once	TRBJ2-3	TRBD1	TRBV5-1	TGCGCCAGCAGCCATGGACAGGGGTACACAGATACGCAGTATTTT	CASSHGQGYTDTQYF
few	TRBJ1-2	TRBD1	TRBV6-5	TGTGCCAGCAGTAATTGGCCGACAGGGAACTATGGCTACACCTTC	CASSNWPTGNYGYTF
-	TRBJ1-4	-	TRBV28	TGTGCCAGCAGTATCTGGGAACTCACGGGAGGGAATGAAAAACTGTTTTTT	CASSIWELTGGNEKLFF
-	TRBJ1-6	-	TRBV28	TGTGCCAGCAGTTTGTGGGAGAATAATTCACCCCTCCACTTT	CASSLWENNSPLHF
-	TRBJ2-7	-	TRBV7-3	TGTGCCAGCAGCTTAACCCGACAGGAACCTCAGTACTTC	CASSLTRQEPQYF
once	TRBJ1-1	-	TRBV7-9	TGTGCCAGCAGCTTAGGGGGCAGTCAGGACACTGAAGCTTTCTTT	CASSLGGSQDTEAFF
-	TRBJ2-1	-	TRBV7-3	TGTGCCAGCAGCCTAGCTAACTCACATGGACCCCATCCCTACAATGAGCAGTTCTTC	CASSLANSHGPHPYNEQFF
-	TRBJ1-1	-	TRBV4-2	TGTGCCAGCAGCCAAGGTTGGCAGGGCCTCGAAGCTTTCTTT	CASSQGWQGLEAFF
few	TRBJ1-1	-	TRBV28	TGTGCCAGCATCAGCAGCGCCAATGAAGCTTTCTTT	CASISSANEAFF
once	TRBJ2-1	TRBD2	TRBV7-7	TGTGCTAGCAGCTTCCAAGCGGGGGGGCGAGGCGAGCAGTTCTTC	CASSFQAGGRGEQFF
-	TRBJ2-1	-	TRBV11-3	TGTGCCAGCAAGTCACAGGGCTCCTACAATGAGCAGTTCTTC	CASKSQGSYNEQFF
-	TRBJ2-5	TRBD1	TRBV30	TGTGCCTGGAGTGTGGGACAGGGGGCGGAGACCCAGTACTTC	CAWSVGQGAETQYF
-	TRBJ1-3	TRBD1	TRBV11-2	TGTGCCAGCAGCTCAGGGGGTATCTCTGGAAACACCATATATTTT	CASSSGGISGNTIYF
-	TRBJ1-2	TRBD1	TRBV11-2	TGTGCCAGCAGCGGGGGGGCAGGGGGCGATGGCTACACCTTC	CASSGGAGGDGYTF
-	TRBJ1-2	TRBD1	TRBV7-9	TGTGCCAGCAGCTTGGACAGGGGGGTTAACTATGGCTACACCTTC	CASSLDRGVNYGYTF
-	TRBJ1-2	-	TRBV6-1	TGTGCCAGCAGTGAAAGGGCAGGGACAGGCTACACCTTC	CASSERAGTGYTF
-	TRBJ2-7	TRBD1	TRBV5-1	TGCGCCAGCAGCGCGAAGACGAGTCCAAACCGACAGGGGTCTACCTACGAGCAGTACTTC	CASSAKTSPNRQGSTYEQYF
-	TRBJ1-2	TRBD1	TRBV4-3	TGCGCCAGCAGCCAAGCCGTGCAGGGGGCCCTCTATGGCTACACCTTC	CASSQAVQGALYGYTF
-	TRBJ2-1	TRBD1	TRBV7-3	TGTGCCAGCAGCTACGCAGGGGGAGAGCAGTTCTTC	CASSYAGGEQFF
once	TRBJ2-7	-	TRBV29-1	TGCAGCGTCTATACACAGGGACCCTACGAGCAGTACTTC	CSVYTQGPYEQYF
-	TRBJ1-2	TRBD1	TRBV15	TGTGCCACCAGCAGGGGGCAGGGGGACAACTATGGCTACACCTTC	CATSRGQGDNYGYTF
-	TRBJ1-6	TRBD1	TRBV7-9	TGTGCCAGCAGCTTCGGGACAGGTTTCTATAATTCACCCCTCCACTTT	CASSFGTGFYNSPLHF
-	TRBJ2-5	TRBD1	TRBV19	TGTGCCAGTAAAAAACAGGGGGCCCACCAAGAGACCCAGTACTTC	CASKKQGAHQETQYF
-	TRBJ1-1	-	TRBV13	TGTGCCAGCAGTCGCCGGGACAATGAAGCTTTCTTT	CASSRRDNEAFF
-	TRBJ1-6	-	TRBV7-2	TGTGCCAGCAGCTTGGACAGCCTCCTCAATTCACCCCTCCACTTT	CASSLDSLLNSPLHF
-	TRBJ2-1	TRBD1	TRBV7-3	TGTGCCAGCAGCTTAAGCCCGGGACAGGGCCCCCGGGGTGAGCAGTTCTTC	CASSLSPGQGPRGEQFF
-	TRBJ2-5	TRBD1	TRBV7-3	TGTGCCAGCAGCTTAGCGGGACAGGGGCAAGAGACCCAGTACTTC	CASSLAGQGQETQYF
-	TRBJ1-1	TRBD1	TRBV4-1	TGCGCCAGCAGCCGCGGGACCGGGACAGGGGGCCGGGGTACTGAAGCTTTCTTT	CASSRGTGTGGRGTEAFF
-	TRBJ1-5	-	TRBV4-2	TGTGCCAGCAGCCAAGAAGCAGGGTCCGTGAATCAGCCCCAGCATTTT	CASSQEAGSVNQPQHF
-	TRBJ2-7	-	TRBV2	TGTGCCAGCAGTGGGGAGTACGAGCAGTACTTC	CASSGEYEQYF
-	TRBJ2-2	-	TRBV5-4	TGTGCCAGCAGTCCCGTCCACGATCCAGCCGGGGAGCTGTTTTTT	CASSPVHDPAGELFF